A selection of T cell receptor beta chains follows, all from one sample in a study of blood T cell repertoires in COVID-19. Generated by immunoSEQ multiplex PCR, the TCRdb table keeps only in-frame clones and is missing some. The sample shows fewer than 300,000 clones, roughly 92% of them seen only once. Sequenced input: peripheral blood. The origin of the receptors is a woman in her twenties or thirties with COVID-19, enrolled during active disease. The CDR3 runs from the conserved cysteine through the conserved F or W. A D gene is named only where the DNA matches it firmly. Where a row states a size, it is once, few, many or the class of an expanded clone; other rows omit it.

v_gene	abundance	len	j_gene	d_gene	CDR3aa	CDR3nt
TRBV7-9	NA	12	TRBJ2-3	NA	CASSGSEDTQYF	TGTGCCAGCAGCGGTAGCGAAGATACGCAGTATTTT
TRBV10-3	NA	11	TRBJ2-7	NA	CAIRKLDEQYF	TGTGCCATCAGGAAGCTCGACGAGCAGTACTTC
TRBV19	NA	16	TRBJ2-1	TRBD2	CASSSGLAGAGNEQFF	TGTGCCAGTAGCTCGGGACTAGCGGGAGCCGGGAATGAGCAGTTCTTC
TRBV25-1	NA	16	TRBJ2-1	NA	CASSETQGRANNEQFF	TGTGCCAGCAGTGAAACTCAGGGTAGGGCCAACAATGAGCAGTTCTTC
TRBV7-2	NA	17	TRBJ1-4	NA	CASSLVQAYPTNEKLFF	TGTGCCAGCAGCTTAGTTCAGGCATATCCAACTAATGAAAAACTGTTTTTT
TRBV6-4	NA	16	TRBJ2-1	TRBD2	CASSDSWRGEYNEQFF	TGTGCCAGCAGTGACTCGTGGCGGGGGGAATACAATGAGCAGTTCTTC
TRBV11-2	NA	13	TRBJ2-1	NA	CASSFGGPNEQFF	TGTGCCAGCAGCTTCGGCGGTCCCAATGAGCAGTTCTTC
TRBV5-1	NA	16	TRBJ2-1	NA	CASSWRVGTDHNEQFF	TGCGCCAGCAGCTGGAGGGTCGGGACAGATCACAATGAGCAGTTCTTC
TRBV30	NA	14	TRBJ1-1	TRBD1	CAWSRGRRNTEAFF	TGTGCCTGGAGCAGGGGGCGACGGAACACTGAAGCTTTCTTT
TRBV6-6	NA	15	TRBJ2-5	TRBD2	CASSSNTGGAETQYF	TGTGCCAGCAGTTCGAATACGGGGGGGGCAGAGACCCAGTACTTC
TRBV19	NA	14	TRBJ1-3	NA	CASSIQDSGNTIYF	TGTGCCAGTAGTATTCAGGATTCTGGAAACACCATATATTTT
TRBV28	NA	15	TRBJ2-1	NA	CASSLYSQGYPVQFF	TGTGCCAGCAGTTTATATAGTCAGGGCTACCCCGTGCAGTTCTTC
TRBV2	NA	12	TRBJ2-7	NA	CATGDLSYEQYF	TGTGCCACCGGGGATCTCTCCTACGAGCAGTACTTC
TRBV28	NA	18	TRBJ1-5	TRBD1	CASSFGAGGAWGNQPQHF	TGTGCCAGCAGTTTCGGGGCAGGGGGCGCCTGGGGCAATCAGCCCCAGCATTTT
TRBV30	once	13	TRBJ1-2	NA	CAWSVTRADGYTF	TGTGCCTGGAGTGTGACCAGGGCCGACGGCTACACCTTC
TRBV4-1	NA	17	TRBJ1-1	TRBD1	CASSPLGQGVWDTEAFF	TGCGCCAGCAGCCCCCTAGGCCAGGGGGTCTGGGACACTGAAGCTTTCTTT